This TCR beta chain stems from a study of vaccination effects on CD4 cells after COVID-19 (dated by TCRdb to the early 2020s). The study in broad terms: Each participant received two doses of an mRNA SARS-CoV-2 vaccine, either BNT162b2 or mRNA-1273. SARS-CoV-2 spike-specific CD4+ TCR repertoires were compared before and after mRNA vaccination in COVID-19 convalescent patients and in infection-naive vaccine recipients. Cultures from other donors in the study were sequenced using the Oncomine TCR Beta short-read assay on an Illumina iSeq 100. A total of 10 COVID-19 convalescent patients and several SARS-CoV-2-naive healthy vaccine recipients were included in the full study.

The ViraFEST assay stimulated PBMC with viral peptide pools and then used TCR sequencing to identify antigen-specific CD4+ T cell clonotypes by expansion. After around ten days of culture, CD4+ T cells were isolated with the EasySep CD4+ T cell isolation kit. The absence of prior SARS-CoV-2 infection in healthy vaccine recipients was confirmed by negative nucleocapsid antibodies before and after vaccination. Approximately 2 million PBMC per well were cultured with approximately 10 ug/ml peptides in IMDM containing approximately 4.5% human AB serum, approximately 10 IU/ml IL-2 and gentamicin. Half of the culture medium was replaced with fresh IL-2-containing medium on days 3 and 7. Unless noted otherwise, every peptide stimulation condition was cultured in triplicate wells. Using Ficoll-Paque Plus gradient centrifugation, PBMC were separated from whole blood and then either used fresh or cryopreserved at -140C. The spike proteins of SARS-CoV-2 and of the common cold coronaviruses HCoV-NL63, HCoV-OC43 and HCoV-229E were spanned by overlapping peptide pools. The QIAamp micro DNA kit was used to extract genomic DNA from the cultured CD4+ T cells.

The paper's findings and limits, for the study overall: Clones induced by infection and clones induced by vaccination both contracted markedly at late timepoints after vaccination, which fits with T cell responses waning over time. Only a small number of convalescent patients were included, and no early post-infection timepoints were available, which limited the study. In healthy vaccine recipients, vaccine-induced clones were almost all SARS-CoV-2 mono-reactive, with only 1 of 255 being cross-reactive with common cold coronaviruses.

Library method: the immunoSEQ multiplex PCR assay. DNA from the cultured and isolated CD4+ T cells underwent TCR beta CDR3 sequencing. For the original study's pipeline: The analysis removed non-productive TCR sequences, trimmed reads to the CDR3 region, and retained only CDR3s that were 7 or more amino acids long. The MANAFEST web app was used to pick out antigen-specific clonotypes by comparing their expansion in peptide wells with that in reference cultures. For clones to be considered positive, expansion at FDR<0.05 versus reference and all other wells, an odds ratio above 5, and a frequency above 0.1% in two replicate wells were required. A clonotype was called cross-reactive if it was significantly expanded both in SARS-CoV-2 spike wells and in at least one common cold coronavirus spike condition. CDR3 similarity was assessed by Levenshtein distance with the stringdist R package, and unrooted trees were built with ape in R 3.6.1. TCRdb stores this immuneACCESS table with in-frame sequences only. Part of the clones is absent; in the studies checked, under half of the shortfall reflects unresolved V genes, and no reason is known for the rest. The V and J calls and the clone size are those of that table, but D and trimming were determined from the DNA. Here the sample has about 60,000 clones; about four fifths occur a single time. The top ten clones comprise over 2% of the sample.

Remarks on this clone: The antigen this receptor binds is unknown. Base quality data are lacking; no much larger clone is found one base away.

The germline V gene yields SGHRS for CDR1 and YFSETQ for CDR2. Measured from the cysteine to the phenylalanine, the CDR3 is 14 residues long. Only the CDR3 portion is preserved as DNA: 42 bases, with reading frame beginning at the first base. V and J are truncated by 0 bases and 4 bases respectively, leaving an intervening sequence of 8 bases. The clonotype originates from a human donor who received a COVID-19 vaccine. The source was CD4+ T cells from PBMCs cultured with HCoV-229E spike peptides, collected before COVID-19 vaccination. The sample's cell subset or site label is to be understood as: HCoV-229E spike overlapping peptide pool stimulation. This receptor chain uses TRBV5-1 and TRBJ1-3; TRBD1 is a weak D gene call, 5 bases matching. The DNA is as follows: TGCGCCAGCAGCTTGGCAGGGCAAGGAAACACCATATATTTT. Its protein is CASSLAGQGNTIYF.